This is a list of T cell receptor beta chains from one sample in a study of graft-versus-host responses after intestinal transplantation. Produced via immunoSEQ multiplex PCR; TCRdb's table is partial and in-frame only. The sample shows about 51,000 clones, roughly nine tenths of them seen only once. These receptors have no known antigen. Specimen: unstimulated CD4+ T cells sorted from spleen or lymph node cells, collected before transplant. The receptors derive from a human donor who was the organ donor for an intestinal transplant. The CDR3 runs from the conserved cysteine through the conserved F or W. The D gene is left open where the match is weak. Size values are once, few and many counts, or a class for expanded clones, and some rows have none.

. | TRBJ2-2 | TRBD2 | TRBV7-9 | CASSSGLPNTGELFF | TGTGCCAGCAGCTCGGGACTACCGAACACCGGGGAGCTGTTTTTT
once | TRBJ2-7 | TRBD2 | TRBV30 | CAWSVSTSGYEQYF | TGTGCCTGGAGTGTATCGACTAGCGGTTACGAGCAGTACTTC
. | TRBJ1-3 | TRBD1 | TRBV18 | CASSPQGALGNTIYF | TGTGCCAGCTCACCTCAGGGGGCGCTTGGAAACACCATATATTTT
medium-sized | TRBJ2-5 | . | TRBV5-1 | CASSFGWGGQETQYF | TGCGCCAGCAGCTTCGGTTGGGGCGGACAAGAGACCCAGTACTTC
once | TRBJ2-2 | TRBD2 | TRBV2 | CASSPGTSGTNTGELFF | TGTGCCAGCAGTCCCGGGACTAGCGGGACTAACACCGGGGAGCTGTTTTTT
. | TRBJ2-1 | TRBD2 | TRBV5-1 | CASTPEVLAGGDEQFF | TGCGCCAGCACCCCCGAGGTACTAGCGGGAGGGGATGAGCAGTTCTTC
. | TRBJ2-2 | TRBD2 | TRBV5-6 | CASSLGRLADTGELFF | TGTGCCAGCAGCTTGGGTCGGCTAGCGGACACCGGGGAGCTGTTTTTT
. | TRBJ2-5 | TRBD2 | TRBV11-3 | CASSLRGQETQYF | TGTGCCAGCAGCTTGCGGGGGCAAGAGACCCAGTACTTC
. | TRBJ2-7 | . | TRBV28 | CASSSFTGIYEQYF | TGTGCCAGCAGTTCTTTCACAGGGATCTACGAGCAGTACTTC
. | TRBJ1-3 | . | TRBV5-1 | CASSRGGSDQINTIYF | TGCGCCAGCAGCCGGGGGGGGTCCGACCAAATAAACACCATATATTTT
. | TRBJ2-3 | . | TRBV7-9 | CASSQRAGRDRYTQYF | TGTGCCAGCAGCCAAAGGGCAGGGCGAGACCGGTATACGCAGTATTTT
. | TRBJ2-2 | . | TRBV4-3 | CASSHRVGELFF | TGCGCCAGCAGCCATCGGGTCGGGGAGCTGTTTTTT
. | TRBJ2-7 | . | TRBV10-3 | CAISHDSYEQYF | TGTGCCATCAGTCACGACAGCTACGAGCAGTACTTC
. | TRBJ1-4 | . | TRBV5-1 | CASSLARGGGEKLFF | TGCGCCAGCAGCTTGGCCAGGGGCGGTGGTGAAAAACTGTTTTTT
. | TRBJ2-7 | TRBD1 | TRBV7-9 | CASSRQGYEQYF | TGTGCCAGCAGCCGACAGGGCTACGAGCAGTACTTC
few | TRBJ2-2 | . | TRBV5-4 | CASRKWQGYTGELFF | TGTGCCAGCAGGAAGTGGCAGGGTTACACCGGGGAGCTGTTTTTT
. | TRBJ2-2 | TRBD2 | TRBV7-8 | CASSETSGNTGELFF | TGTGCCAGCAGCGAGACTAGCGGGAACACCGGGGAGCTGTTTTTT
. | TRBJ2-2 | TRBD2 | TRBV7-6 | CASSSLAGGLTGELFF | TGTGCCAGCAGCTCACTAGCGGGAGGTTTAACCGGGGAGCTGTTTTTT